The T cell receptor beta chain described here comes from a study of blood T cell repertoires in COVID-19. Study-level information: Samples of COVID-19 (acute and convalescent) were obtained from the United States, Italy and Spain. Sources were T cells, B-cell-depleted T cells, or PBMCs; the material itself was cDNA or gDNA.

Per the study methods: Researchers report that nucleated cell counts were estimated from reference gene primer amplification. Using immunoSEQ multiplex PCR, the repertoire was profiled, and TCRdb retains in-frame clones only, with some absent. V, J and clone size are those of that table, while D and trimming were read from the DNA. Here the sample spans 45,000 to 50,000 clones, 85% to 90% being singletons. Sequences were obtained from peripheral blood. The clonotype originates from a human donor in a cohort sampled during active COVID-19.

Here the CDR3 reads CASSSGQGGPDTQYF. For the CDR3, the DNA is TGTGCCAGCTCATCGGGACAGGGGGGGCCAGATACGCAGTATTTT. The chain uses TRBV18 and TRBJ2-3; 11 positions agree with TRBD1. The CDR3 runs 15 residues. The V and J ends lost 5 bases and 4 bases, in that order; junction bases with no gene match: 5. Germline lookup yields CDR1 KGHSH and CDR2 LQKENI.